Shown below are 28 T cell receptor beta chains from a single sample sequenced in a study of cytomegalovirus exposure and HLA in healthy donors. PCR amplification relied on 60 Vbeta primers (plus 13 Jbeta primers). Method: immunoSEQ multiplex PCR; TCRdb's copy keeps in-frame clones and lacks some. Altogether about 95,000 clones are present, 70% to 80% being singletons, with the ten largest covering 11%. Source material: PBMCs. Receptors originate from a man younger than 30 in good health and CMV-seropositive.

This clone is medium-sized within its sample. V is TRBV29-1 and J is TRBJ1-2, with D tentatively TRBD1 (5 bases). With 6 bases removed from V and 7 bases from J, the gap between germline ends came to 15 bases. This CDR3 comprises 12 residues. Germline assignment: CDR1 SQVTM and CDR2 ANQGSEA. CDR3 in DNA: TGCAGCGTCCAGGGTCTTCGTGGTGGCTACACCTTC. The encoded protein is CSVQGLRGGYTF.

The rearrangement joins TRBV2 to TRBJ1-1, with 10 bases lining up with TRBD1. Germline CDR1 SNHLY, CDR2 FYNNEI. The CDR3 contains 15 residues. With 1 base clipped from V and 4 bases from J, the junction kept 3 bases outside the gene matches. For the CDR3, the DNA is TGTGCCAGCAGTGAAGTACGGACAGGGGGCACTGAAGCTTTCTTT. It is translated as CASSEVRTGGTEAFF.

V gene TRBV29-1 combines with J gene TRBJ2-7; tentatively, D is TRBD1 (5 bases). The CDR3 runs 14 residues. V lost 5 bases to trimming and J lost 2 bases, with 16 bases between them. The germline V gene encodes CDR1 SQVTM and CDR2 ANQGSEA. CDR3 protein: CSVTTEERAYEQYF. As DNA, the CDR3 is TGCAGCGTTACGACAGAGGAACGAGCCTACGAGCAGTACTTC.

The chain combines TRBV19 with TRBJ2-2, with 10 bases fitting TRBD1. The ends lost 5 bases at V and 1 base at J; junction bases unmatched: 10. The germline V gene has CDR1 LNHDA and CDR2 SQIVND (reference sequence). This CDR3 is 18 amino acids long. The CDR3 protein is CASSDPDRGFRNTGELFF. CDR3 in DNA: TGTGCCAGTAGTGACCCGGACAGGGGGTTTAGGAACACCGGGGAGCTGTTTTTT.

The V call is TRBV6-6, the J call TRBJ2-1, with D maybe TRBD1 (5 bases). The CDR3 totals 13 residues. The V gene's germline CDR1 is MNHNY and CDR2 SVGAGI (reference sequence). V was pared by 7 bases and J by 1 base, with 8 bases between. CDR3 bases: TGTGCCAGCATGACAGATTCCTACAATGAGCAGTTCTTC. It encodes CASMTDSYNEQFF.

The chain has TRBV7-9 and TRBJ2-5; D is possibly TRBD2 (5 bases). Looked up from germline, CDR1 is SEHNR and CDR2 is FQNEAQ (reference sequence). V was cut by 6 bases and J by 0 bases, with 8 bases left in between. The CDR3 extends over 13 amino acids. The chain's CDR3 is CASREDYQETQYF. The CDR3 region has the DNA TGTGCCAGCAGAGAGGACTACCAAGAGACCCAGTACTTC.

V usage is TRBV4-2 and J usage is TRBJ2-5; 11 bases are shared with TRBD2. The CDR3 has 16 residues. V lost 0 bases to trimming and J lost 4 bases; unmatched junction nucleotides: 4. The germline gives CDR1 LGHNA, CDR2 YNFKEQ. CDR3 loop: CASSQEASGGSETQYF. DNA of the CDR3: TGTGCCAGCAGCCAAGAGGCTAGCGGGGGGTCAGAGACCCAGTACTTC.

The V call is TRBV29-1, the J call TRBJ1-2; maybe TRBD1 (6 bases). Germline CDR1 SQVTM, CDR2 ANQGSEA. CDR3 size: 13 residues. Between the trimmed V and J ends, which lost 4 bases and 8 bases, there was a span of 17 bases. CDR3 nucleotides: TGCAGCGTTGTAGGCGGGGGCTCGCACGGCTACACCTTC. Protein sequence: CSVVGGGSHGYTF.

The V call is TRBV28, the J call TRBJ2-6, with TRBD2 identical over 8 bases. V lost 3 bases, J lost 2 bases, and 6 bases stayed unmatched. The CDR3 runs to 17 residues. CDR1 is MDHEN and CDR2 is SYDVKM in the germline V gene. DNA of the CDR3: TGTGCCAGCAGTTTGGTCCGGGGGGGCCCTGGGGCCAACGTCCTGACTTTC. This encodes CASSLVRGGPGANVLTF.

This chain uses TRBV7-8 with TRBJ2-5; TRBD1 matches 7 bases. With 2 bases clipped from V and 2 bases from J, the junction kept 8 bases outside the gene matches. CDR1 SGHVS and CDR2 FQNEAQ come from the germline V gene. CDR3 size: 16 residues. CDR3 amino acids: CASSLTGTAKQETQYF. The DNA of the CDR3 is TGTGCCAGCAGCTTAACCGGGACAGCGAAGCAAGAGACCCAGTACTTC.

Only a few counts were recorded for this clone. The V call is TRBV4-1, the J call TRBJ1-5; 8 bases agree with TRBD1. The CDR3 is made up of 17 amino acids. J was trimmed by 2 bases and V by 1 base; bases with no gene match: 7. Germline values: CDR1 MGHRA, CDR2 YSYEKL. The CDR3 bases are TGCGCCAGCAGCCAAGGGCTAACAGGGGGAGGCAATCAGCCCCAGCATTTT. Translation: CASSQGLTGGGNQPQHF.

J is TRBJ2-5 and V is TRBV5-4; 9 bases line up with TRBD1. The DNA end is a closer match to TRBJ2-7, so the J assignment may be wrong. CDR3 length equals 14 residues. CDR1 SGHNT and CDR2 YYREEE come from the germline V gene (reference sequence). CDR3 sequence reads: CASRGTGTSYEQYF. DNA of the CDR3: TGTGCCAGCAGGGGGACAGGGACGTCCTACGAGCAGTACTTC.

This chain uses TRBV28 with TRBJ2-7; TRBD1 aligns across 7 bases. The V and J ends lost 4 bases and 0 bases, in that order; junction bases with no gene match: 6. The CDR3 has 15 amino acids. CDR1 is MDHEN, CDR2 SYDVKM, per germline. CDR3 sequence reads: CASSSGQLVSYEQYF. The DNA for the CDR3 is TGTGCCAGCAGTTCGGGACAGCTAGTCTCCTACGAGCAGTACTTC.

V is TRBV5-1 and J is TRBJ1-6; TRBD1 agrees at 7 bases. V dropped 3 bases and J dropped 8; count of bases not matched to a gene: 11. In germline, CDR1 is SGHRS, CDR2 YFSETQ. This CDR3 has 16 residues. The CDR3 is CASSSGKRQGDSPLHF. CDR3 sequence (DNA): TGCGCCAGCAGCTCCGGAAAACGACAGGGAGATTCACCCCTCCACTTT.

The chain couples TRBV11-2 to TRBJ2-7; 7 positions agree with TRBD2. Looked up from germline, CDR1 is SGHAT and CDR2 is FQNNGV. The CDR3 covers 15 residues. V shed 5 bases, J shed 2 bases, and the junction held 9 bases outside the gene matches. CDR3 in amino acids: CASSRLTGGAYEQYF. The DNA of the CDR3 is TGTGCCAGCAGCCGTTTAACGGGGGGAGCCTACGAGCAGTACTTC.

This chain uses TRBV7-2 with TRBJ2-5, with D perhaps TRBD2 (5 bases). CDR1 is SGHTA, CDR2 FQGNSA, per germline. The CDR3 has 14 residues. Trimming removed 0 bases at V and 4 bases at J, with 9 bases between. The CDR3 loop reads CASSLAASSETQYF. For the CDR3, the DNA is TGTGCCAGCAGCTTAGCGGCTAGCTCAGAGACCCAGTACTTC.

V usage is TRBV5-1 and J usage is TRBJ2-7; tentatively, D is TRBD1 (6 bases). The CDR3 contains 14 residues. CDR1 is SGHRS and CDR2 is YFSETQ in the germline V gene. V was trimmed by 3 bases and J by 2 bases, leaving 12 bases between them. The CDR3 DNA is TGCGCCAGCAGCTCCGACAGGCAAACCTACGAGCAGTACTTC. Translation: CASSSDRQTYEQYF.

CDR3 DNA sequence: TGCGCCAGCAGCTTGGAAATATTCGGGCTAGCGGGGGCCCCCGCCTACGAGCAGTACTTC. This codes for CASSLEIFGLAGAPAYEQYF. The chain is built from TRBV5-1 and TRBJ2-7; 10 bases align to TRBD2. V lost 0 bases, J lost 2 bases, and 17 bases stayed unmatched. Germline CDR1 reads SGHRS; CDR2 reads YFSETQ. The CDR3 runs 20 residues.

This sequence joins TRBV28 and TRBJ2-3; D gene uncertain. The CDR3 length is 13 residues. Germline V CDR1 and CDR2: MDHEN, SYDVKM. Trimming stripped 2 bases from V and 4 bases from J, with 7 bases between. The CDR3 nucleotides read TGTGCCAGCAGTTTAAGAGGCCCAGATACGCAGTATTTT. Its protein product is CASSLRGPDTQYF.

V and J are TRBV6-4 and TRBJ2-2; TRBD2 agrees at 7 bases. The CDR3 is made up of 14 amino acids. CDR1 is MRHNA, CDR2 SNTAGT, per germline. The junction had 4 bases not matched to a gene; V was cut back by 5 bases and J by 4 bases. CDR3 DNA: TGTGCCAGCAGTAAACTAGCGAGCACCGGGGAGCTGTTTTTT. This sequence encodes CASSKLASTGELFF.

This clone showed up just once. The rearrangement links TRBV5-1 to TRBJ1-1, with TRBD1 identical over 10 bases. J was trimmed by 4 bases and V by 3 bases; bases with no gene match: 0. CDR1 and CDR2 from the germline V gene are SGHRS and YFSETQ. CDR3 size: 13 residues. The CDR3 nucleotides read TGCGCCAGCAGCTGGACAGGGGGCACTGAAGCTTTCTTT. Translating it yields CASSWTGGTEAFF.

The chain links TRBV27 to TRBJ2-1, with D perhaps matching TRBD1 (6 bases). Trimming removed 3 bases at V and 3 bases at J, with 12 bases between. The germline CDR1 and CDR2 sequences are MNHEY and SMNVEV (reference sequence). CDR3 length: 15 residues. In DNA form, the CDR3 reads TGTGCCAGCAGTTTGTTCAGGGGTAGCTACAATGAGCAGTTCTTC. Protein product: CASSLFRGSYNEQFF.

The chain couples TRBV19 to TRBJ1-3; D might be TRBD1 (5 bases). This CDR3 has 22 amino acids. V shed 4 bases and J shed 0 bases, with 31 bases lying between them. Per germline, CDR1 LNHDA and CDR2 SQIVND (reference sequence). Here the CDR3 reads CASSKVGGFHFSLLYSGNTIYF. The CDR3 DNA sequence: TGTGCCAGTAGTAAGGTCGGGGGATTCCACTTTTCCTTGTTATACTCTGGAAACACCATATATTTT.

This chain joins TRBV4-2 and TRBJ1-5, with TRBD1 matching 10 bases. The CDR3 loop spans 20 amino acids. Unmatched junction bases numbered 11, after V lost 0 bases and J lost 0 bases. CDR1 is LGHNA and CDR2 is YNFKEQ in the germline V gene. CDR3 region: CASSQEGNPGQGFSNQPQHF. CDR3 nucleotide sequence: TGTGCCAGCAGCCAAGAAGGAAACCCGGGACAGGGGTTTAGCAATCAGCCCCAGCATTTT.

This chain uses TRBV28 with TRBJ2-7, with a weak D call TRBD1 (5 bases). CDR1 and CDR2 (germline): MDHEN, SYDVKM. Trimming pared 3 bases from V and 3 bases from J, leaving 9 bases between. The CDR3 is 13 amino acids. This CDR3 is CASSLGQLYEQYF. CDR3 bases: TGTGCCAGCAGTTTGGGGCAGCTCTACGAGCAGTACTTC.

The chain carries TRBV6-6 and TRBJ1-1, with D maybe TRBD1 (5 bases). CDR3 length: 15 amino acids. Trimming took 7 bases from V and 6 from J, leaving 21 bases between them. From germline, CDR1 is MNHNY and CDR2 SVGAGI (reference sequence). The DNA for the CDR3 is TGTGCCAGCACCCCACAGGCCAGTTTAGGGGCTGAAGCTTTCTTT. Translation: CASTPQASLGAEAFF.

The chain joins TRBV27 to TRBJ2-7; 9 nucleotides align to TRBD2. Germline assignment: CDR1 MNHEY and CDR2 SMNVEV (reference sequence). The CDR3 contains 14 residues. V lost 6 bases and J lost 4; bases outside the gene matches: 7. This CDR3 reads CASSPAGGRYEQYF. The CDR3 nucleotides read TGTGCCAGCAGCCCAGCGGGGGGCAGGTACGAGCAGTACTTC.

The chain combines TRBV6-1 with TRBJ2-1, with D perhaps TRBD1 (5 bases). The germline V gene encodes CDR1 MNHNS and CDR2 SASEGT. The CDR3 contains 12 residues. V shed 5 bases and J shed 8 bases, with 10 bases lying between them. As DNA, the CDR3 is TGTGCCAGCAGTAAAGGGGCCCATGAGCAGTTCTTC. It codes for CASSKGAHEQFF.